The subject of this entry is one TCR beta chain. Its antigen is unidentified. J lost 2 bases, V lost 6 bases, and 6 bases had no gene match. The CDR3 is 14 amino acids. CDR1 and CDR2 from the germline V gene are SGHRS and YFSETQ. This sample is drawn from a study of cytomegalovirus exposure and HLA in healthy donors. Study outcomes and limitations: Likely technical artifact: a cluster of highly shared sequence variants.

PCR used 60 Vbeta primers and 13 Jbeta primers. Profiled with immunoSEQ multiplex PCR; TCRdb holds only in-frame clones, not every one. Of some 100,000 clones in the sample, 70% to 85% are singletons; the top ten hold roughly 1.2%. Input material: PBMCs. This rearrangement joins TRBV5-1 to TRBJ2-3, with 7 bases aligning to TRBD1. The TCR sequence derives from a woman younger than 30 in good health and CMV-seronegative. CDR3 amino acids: CASTPTGNTDTQYF. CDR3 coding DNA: TGCGCCAGCACCCCGACAGGGAACACAGATACGCAGTATTTT.